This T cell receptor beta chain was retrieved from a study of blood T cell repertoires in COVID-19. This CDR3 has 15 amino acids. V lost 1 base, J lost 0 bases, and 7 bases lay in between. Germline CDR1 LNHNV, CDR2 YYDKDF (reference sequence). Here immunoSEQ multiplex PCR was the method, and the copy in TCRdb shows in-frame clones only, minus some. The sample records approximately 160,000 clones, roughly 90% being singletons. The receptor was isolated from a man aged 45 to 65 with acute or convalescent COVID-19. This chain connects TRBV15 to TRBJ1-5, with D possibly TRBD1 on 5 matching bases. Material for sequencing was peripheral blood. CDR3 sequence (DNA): TGTGCCACCAGCAGAGGCAGGGATAGCAATCAGCCCCAGCATTTT. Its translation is CATSRGRDSNQPQHF.